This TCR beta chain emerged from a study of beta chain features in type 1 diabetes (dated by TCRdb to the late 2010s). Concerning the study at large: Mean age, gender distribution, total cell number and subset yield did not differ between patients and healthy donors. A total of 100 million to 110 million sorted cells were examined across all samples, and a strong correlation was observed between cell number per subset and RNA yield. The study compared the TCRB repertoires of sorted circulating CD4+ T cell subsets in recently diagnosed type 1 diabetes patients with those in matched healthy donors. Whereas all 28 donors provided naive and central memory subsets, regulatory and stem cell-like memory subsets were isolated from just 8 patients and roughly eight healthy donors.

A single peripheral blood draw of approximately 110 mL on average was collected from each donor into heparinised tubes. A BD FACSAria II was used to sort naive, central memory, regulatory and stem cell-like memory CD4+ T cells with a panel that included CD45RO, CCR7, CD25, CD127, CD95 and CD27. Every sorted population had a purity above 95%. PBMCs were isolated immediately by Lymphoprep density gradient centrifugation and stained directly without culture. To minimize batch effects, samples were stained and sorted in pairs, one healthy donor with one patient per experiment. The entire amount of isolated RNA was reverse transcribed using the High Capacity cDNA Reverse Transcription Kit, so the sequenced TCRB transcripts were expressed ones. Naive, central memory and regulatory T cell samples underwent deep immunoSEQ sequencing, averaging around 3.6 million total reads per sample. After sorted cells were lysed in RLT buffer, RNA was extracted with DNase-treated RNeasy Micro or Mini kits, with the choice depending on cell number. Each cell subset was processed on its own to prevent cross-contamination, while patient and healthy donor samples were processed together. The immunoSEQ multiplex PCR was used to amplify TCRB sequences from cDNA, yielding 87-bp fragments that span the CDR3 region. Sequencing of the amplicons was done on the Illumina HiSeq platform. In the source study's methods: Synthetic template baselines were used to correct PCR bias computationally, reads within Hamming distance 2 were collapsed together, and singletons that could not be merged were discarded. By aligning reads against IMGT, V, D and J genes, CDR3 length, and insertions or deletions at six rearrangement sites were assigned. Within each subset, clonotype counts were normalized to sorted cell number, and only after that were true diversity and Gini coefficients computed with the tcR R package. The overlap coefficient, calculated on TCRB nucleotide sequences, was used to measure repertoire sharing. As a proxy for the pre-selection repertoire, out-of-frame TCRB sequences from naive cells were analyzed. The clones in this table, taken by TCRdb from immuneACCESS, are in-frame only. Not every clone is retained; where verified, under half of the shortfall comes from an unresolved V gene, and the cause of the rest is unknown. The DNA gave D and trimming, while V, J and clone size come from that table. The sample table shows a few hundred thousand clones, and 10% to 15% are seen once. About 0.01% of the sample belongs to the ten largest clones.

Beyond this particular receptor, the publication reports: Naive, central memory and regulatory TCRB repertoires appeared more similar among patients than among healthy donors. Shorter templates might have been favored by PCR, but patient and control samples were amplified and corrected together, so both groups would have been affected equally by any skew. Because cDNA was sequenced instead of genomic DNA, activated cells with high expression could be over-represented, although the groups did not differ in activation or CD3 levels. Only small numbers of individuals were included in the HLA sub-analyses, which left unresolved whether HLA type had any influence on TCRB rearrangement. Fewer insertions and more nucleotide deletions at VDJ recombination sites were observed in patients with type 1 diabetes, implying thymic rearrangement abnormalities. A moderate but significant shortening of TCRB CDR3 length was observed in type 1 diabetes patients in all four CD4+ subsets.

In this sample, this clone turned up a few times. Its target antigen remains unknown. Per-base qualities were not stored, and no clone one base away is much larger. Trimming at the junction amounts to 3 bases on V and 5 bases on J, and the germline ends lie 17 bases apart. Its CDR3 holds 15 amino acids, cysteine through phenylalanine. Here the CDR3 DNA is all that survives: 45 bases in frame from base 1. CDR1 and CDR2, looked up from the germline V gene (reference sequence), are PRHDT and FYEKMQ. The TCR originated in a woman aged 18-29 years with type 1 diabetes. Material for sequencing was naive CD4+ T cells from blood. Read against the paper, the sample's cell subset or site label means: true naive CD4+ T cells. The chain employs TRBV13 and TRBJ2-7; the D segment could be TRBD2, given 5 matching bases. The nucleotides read TGTGCCAGCAGCTTCCTGACCTCGGAGGACCACGAGCAGTACTTC. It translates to CASSFLTSEDHEQYF. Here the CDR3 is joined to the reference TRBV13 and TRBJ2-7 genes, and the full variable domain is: AAGVIQSPRHLIKEKRETATLKCYPIPRHDTVYWYQQGPGQDPQFLISFYEKMQSDKGSIPDRFSAQQFSDYHSELNMSSLELGDSALYFCASSFLTSEDHEQYFGPGTRLTVT.